Listed below are T cell receptor beta chains from one sample, sequenced in a study of cytomegalovirus exposure and HLA in healthy donors. The repertoire was sequenced with immunoSEQ multiplex PCR; TCRdb's copy has only in-frame clones and lacks some. The table lists almost 200,000 clones, roughly 77% of them singletons. Input material: PBMCs. These receptor sequences come from a male donor in good health and CMV-seropositive. CDR3s include the opening cysteine and the closing phenylalanine or tryptophan. The order of the fields is CDR3 protein, V gene, J gene.

CDR3: CASRKDRGLGKLFF; V: TRBV7-2; J: TRBJ1-4
CDR3: CASRQPSGVPNEKLFF; V: TRBV5-1; J: TRBJ1-4
CDR3: CASTTPGTGRETQYF; V: TRBV11-2; J: TRBJ2-5
CDR3: CASSPGSGGRTGYTF; V: TRBV7-9; J: TRBJ1-2
CDR3: CASSLTGGPQETQYF; V: TRBV7-3; J: TRBJ2-5
CDR3: CASRGSGRSYEQYF; V: TRBV28; J: TRBJ2-7
CDR3: CASSRGGQGRTGELFF; V: TRBV9; J: TRBJ2-2
CDR3: CASRWTFSYNSPLHF; V: TRBV27; J: TRBJ1-6
CDR3: CASRSPGQGAETQYF; V: TRBV7-2; J: TRBJ2-5
CDR3: CASTSGRGETQYF; V: TRBV2; J: TRBJ2-5
CDR3: CASSVSTGGGGELFF; V: TRBV5-1; J: TRBJ2-2
CDR3: CASSSPTSGGYEQYF; V: TRBV6-5; J: TRBJ2-7
CDR3: CASVGREGEQFF; V: TRBV7-2; J: TRBJ2-1
CDR3: CASSYRQSTDTQYF; V: TRBV6-6; J: TRBJ2-3
CDR3: CASRRGLEQYF; V: TRBV19; J: TRBJ2-7
CDR3: CAISDNRGRGTDTQYF; V: TRBV10-3; J: TRBJ2-3
CDR3: CASSLGPNGANVLTF; V: TRBV7-9; J: TRBJ2-6
CDR3: CASSPRGLQSSPLHF; V: TRBV18; J: TRBJ1-6
CDR3: CASSSVTVTGLYGYTF; V: TRBV28; J: TRBJ1-2
CDR3: CASRPDRGPWETQYF; V: TRBV5-6; J: TRBJ2-5
CDR3: CASSGLFTDTQYF; V: TRBV25-1; J: TRBJ2-3
CDR3: CSVEASGTTPEQFF; V: TRBV29-1; J: TRBJ2-1
CDR3: CASSKCLGQGGSGANVLTF; V: TRBV21-1; J: TRBJ2-6
CDR3: CASSYSTGTYEQYF; V: TRBV6-5; J: TRBJ2-7
CDR3: CASSPLGQGAYSNQPQHF; V: TRBV18; J: TRBJ1-5
CDR3: CSVVAGGLNTGELFF; V: TRBV29-1; J: TRBJ2-2
CDR3: CASSSSGVQETQYF; V: TRBV9; J: TRBJ2-5
CDR3: CASSSRTGAAGAEAFF; V: TRBV5-8; J: TRBJ1-1
CDR3: CASTWTGSSYEQYF; V: TRBV5-1; J: TRBJ2-7
CDR3: CAWSGLQGSGGYTF; V: TRBV30; J: TRBJ1-2
CDR3: CAWSVINEAFF; V: TRBV30; J: TRBJ1-1
CDR3: CASSSQGFGNTEAFF; V: TRBV5-5; J: TRBJ1-1
CDR3: CASSEGLAGVYEQYF; V: TRBV28; J: TRBJ2-7
CDR3: CASSPTHTGTGGLTEAFF; V: TRBV13; J: TRBJ1-1
CDR3: CATSRDTQGSYGYTF; V: TRBV15; J: TRBJ1-2
CDR3: CASSLVWAGGETQYF; V: TRBV5-1; J: TRBJ2-5
CDR3: CASSLEGISNNEQFF; V: TRBV7-2; J: TRBJ2-1
CDR3: CASSLYLSASYEQYF; V: TRBV7-2; J: TRBJ2-7
CDR3: CAISGPGQGDTEAFF; V: TRBV10-3; J: TRBJ1-1
CDR3: CASRYRGPTEAFF; V: TRBV6-5; J: TRBJ1-1
CDR3: CASSLLTATNEKLFF; V: TRBV5-1; J: TRBJ1-4
CDR3: CASGLGQGREAFF; V: TRBV12-5; J: TRBJ1-1
CDR3: CAIRTSGSTDTQYF; V: TRBV10-3; J: TRBJ2-3
CDR3: CASSLIGQPNNEQFF; V: TRBV11-2; J: TRBJ2-1
CDR3: CASSVPGAKNIQYF; V: TRBV7-3; J: TRBJ2-4
CDR3: CASSHRTSGGSHQETQYF; V: TRBV4-3; J: TRBJ2-5
CDR3: CASSPAGSTYNEQFF; V: TRBV4-3; J: TRBJ2-1
CDR3: CASSLRRGTEAFF; V: TRBV27; J: TRBJ1-1
CDR3: CSVSTGNPTF; V: TRBV29-1; J: TRBJ1-2
CDR3: CASSQELRDSYEQYF; V: TRBV4-2; J: TRBJ2-7